The clone carrying this T cell receptor beta chain occurred a few times. Its target is not known. The data are from a study of blood T cells in healthy people across ages. The overall study: The template switching approach captured approximately one barcoded beta molecule for every two T cells.

Study findings and constraints: Across the age range, TCR beta diversity per million T cells fell in a roughly linear way.

Germline CDR1 reads LGHNA; CDR2 reads YNFKEQ. This CDR3 comprises 17 residues. V shed 0 bases, J shed 4 bases, and the junction held 8 bases outside the gene matches. A sample-barcoded 5' primer and a J-beta primer mix were used in a second PCR of about 7 to 11 cycles. TCRdb re-called the 5' RACE reads with MiXCR, one entry per CDR3 protein. The sample consists of around 1,100,000 distinct CDR3 sequences, 30% to 40% of them appearing once. The sample consisted of blood. The rearrangement links TRBV4-2 to TRBJ2-2; the match to TRBD2 covers 7 bases. The TCR originated in a man between 18 and 35 years old in good health. The CDR3 region has the DNA TGTGCCAGCAGCCAAGATTGGGCGGGGGAACGCACCGGGGAGCTGTTTTTT. It codes for CASSQDWAGERTGELFF.